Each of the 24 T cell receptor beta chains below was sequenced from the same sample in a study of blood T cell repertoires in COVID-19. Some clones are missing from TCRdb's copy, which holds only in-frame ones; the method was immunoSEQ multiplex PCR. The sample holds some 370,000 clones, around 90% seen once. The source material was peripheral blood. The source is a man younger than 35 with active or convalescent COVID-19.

CDR3 nucleotide sequence: TGCAGTGCTAGTCACCCAGGGGCGCACTATGGCTACACCTTC. It is translated as CSASHPGAHYGYTF. The chain combines TRBV20-1 with TRBJ1-2, with D perhaps matching TRBD1 (6 bases). The CDR3 loop spans 14 amino acids. Germline-derived CDR1 and CDR2 are DFQATT and SNEGSKA (reference sequence). V was trimmed by 3 bases and J by 3 bases, leaving 14 bases between them.

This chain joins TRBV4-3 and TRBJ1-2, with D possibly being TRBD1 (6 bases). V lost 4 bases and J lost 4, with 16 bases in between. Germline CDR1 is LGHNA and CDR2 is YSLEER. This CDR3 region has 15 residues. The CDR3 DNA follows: TGCGCCAGCAGCCCCTCCGGTGGGGGCGTCTATGGCTACACCTTC. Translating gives CASSPSGGGVYGYTF.

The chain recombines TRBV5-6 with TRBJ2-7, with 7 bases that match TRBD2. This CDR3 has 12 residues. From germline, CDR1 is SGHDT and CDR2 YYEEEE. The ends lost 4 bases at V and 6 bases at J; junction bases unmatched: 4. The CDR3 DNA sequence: TGTGCCAGCAGCCTGACTAGCCCCGAGCAGTACTTC. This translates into CASSLTSPEQYF.

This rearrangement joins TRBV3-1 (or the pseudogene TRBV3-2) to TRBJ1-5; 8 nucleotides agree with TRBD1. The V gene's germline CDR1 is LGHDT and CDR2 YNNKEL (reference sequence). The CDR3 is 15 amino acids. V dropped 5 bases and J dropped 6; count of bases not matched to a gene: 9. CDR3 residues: CASSAKPTGAQPQHF. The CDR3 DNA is TGTGCCAGCAGCGCGAAGCCGACAGGGGCTCAGCCCCAGCATTTT.

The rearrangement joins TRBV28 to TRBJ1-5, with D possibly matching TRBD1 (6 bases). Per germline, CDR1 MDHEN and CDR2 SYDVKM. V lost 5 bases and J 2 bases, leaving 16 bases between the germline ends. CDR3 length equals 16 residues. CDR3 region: CASSTERGMGNQPQHF. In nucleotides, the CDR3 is TGTGCCAGCAGTACAGAAAGGGGGATGGGCAATCAGCCCCAGCATTTT.

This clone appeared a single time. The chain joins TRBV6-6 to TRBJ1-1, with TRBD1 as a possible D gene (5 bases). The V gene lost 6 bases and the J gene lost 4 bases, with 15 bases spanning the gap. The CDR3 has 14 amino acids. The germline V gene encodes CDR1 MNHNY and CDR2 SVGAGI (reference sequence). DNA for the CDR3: TGTGCCAGCAGCCGAGACAGAGTCACCACTGAAGCTTTCTTT. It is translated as CASSRDRVTTEAFF.

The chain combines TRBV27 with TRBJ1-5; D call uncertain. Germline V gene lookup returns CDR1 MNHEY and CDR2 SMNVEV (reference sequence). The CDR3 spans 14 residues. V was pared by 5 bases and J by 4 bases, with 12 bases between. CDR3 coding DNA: TGTGCCAGCAGTCAAGGAGGGCAAAATCAGCCCCAGCATTTT. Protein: CASSQGGQNQPQHF.

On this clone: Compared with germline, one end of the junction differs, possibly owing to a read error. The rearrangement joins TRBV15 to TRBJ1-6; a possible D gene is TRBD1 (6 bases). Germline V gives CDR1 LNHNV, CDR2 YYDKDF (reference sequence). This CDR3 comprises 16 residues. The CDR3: CATSGDSRGYNSPLHF. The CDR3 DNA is TGTGCCACCAGCGGAGATTCCAGGGGTTATAATTCACCCCTCCACTTT.

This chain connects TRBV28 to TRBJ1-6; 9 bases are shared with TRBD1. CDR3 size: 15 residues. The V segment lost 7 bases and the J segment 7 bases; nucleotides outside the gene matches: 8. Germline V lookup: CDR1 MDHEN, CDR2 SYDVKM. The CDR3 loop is CASTIPGQGNSPLHF. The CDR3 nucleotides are TGTGCCAGCACAATCCCGGGACAGGGAAATTCACCCCTCCACTTT.

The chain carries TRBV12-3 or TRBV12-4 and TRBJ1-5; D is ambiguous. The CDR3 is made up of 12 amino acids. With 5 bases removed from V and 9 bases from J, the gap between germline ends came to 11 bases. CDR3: CASSTEAWPQHF. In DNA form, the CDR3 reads TGTGCCAGCAGTACCGAAGCGTGGCCCCAGCATTTT.

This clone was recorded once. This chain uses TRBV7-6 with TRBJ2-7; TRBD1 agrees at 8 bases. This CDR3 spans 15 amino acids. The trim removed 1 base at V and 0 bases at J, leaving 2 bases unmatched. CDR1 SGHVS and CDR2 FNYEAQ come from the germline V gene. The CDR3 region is CASSLGTGISYEQYF. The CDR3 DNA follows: TGTGCCAGCAGCTTAGGGACAGGGATCTCCTACGAGCAGTACTTC.

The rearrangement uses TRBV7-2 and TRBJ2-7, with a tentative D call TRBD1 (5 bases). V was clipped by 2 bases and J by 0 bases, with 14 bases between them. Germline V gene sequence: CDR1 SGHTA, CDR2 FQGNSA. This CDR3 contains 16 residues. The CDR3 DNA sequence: TGTGCCAGCAGCTTAACGGCAGGGCATAGCTCCTACGAGCAGTACTTC. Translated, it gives CASSLTAGHSSYEQYF.

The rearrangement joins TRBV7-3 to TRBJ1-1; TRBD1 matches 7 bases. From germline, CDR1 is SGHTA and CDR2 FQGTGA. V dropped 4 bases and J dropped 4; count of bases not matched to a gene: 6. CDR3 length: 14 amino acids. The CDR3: CASSYQGESTEAFF. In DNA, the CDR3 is TGTGCCAGCAGCTATCAGGGGGAGAGCACTGAAGCTTTCTTT.

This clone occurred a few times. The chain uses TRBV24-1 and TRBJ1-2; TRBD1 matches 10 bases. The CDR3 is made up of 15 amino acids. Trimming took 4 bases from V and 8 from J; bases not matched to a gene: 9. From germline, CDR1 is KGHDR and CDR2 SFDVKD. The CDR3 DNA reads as TGTGCCACCAGTGACGAGGGGACAGGGGTAGGAGGCTACACCTTC. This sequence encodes CATSDEGTGVGGYTF.

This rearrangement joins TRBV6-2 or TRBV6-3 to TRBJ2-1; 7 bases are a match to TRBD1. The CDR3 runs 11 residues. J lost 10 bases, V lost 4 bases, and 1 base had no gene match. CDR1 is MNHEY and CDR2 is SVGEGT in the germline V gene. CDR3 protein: CASSSGGEQFF. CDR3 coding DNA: TGTGCCAGCAGTTCAGGGGGAGAGCAGTTCTTC.

CDR3 DNA: TGTGCCAGCTCACCACTTTTGGGGTTGGCGGGGGACTATGGCTACACCTTC. Translating it yields CASSPLLGLAGDYGYTF. This rearrangement joins TRBV18 to TRBJ1-2; TRBD1 is a possible D gene (5 bases). Deletions cut 1 base from V and 3 bases from J, with 18 bases between. CDR1 KGHSH and CDR2 LQKENI come from the germline V gene. The CDR3 is made up of 17 amino acids.

CDR3 region: CATSGRSGGENTGELFF. The DNA for the CDR3 is TGTGCCACCAGTGGCCGTAGCGGGGGGGAGAACACCGGGGAGCTGTTTTTT. The chain is built from TRBV24-1 and TRBJ2-2; 11 bases match TRBD2. Per germline, CDR1 KGHDR and CDR2 SFDVKD. This CDR3 spans 17 amino acids. J lost 1 base, V lost 5 bases, and 5 bases had no gene match.

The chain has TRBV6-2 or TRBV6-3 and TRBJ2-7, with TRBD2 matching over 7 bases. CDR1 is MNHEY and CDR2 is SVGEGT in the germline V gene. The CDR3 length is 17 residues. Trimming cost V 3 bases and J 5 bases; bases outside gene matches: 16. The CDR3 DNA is TGTGCCAGCAGTTATTTTATCGGCGGGGGAGGGGTCAACGAGCAGTACTTC. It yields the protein CASSYFIGGGGVNEQYF.

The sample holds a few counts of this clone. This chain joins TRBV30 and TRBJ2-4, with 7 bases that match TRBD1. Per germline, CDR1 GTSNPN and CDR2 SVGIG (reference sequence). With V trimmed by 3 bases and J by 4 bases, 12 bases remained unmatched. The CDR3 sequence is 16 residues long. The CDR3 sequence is CAWSPMGTGEKNIQYF. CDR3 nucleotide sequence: TGTGCCTGGAGCCCTATGGGCACAGGGGAGAAAAACATTCAGTACTTC.

The CDR3, as DNA: TGTGCCAGTAGTACCGGGACAGGGTGGACCGGGGAGCTGTTTTTT. It is translated as CASSTGTGWTGELFF. V is TRBV19 and J is TRBJ2-2, with 9 bases matching TRBD1. The J segment lost 5 bases and the V segment lost 4 bases, leaving 5 bases of the junction unmatched. There are 15 residues in the CDR3. Per germline, CDR1 LNHDA and CDR2 SQIVND (reference sequence).

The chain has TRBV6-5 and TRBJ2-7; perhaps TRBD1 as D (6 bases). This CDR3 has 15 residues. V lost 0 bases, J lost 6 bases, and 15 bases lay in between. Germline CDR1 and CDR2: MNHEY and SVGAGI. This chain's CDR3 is CASSYSRGSSLEQYF. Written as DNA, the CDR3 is TGTGCCAGCAGTTACTCAAGGGGGAGCTCCCTCGAGCAGTACTTC.

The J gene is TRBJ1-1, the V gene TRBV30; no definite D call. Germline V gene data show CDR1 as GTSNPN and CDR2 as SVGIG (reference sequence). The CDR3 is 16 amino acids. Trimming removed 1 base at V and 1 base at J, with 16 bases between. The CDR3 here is CAWSAWERVENTEAFF. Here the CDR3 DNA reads TGTGCCTGGAGTGCTTGGGAGAGGGTGGAGAACACTGAAGCTTTCTTT.

CDR3 sequence (DNA): TGTGCCAGCAGCTCTCAGCTGGCCGGGGACAGTAGCACAGATACGCAGTATTTT. Translation gives CASSSQLAGDSSTDTQYF. This rearrangement joins TRBV7-3 to TRBJ2-3; TRBD1 matches at 7 bases. CDR1 and CDR2 from the germline V gene are SGHTA and FQGTGA. The trim removed 4 bases at V and 0 bases at J, leaving 13 bases unmatched. The CDR3 extends over 18 amino acids.

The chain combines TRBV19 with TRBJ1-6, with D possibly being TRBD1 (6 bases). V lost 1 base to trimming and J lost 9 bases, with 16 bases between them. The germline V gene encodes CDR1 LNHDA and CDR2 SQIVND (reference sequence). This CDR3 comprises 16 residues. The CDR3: CASSIGATGTVSPLHF. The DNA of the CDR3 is TGTGCCAGTAGTATAGGAGCAACAGGGACGGTTTCACCCCTCCACTTT.